These 22 T cell receptor beta chains were all obtained from the same sample, sequenced in a study of blood T cell repertoires in COVID-19. Using immunoSEQ multiplex PCR, the repertoire was profiled, and TCRdb retains in-frame clones only, with some absent. This sample carries around 230,000 clones, roughly 86% of them seen once, and the ten largest clones take approximately 4.3%. Specimen: PBMCs or T cells enriched from blood (not recorded which). All receptors derive from a young woman with acute COVID-19.

This clone turned up a few times. V and J are TRBV7-2 and TRBJ1-2; the D is unclear. Looked up from germline, CDR1 is SGHTA and CDR2 is FQGNSA. CDR3 length equals 15 residues. V lost 5 bases, J lost 6 bases, and 19 bases lay in between. CDR3 coding DNA: TGTGCCAGCAGCCCTACGGCAGGCAACCTGAATGGCTACACCTTC. Translation gives CASSPTAGNLNGYTF.

The chain couples TRBV4-1 to TRBJ2-1, with 7 bases that match TRBD1. There are 14 residues in the CDR3. CDR1 is MGHRA, CDR2 YSYEKL, per germline. V shed 0 bases, J shed 7 bases, and the junction held 3 bases outside the gene matches. Here the CDR3 reads CASSQDRGLNEQFF. DNA of the CDR3: TGCGCCAGCAGCCAAGATAGGGGGCTAAATGAGCAGTTCTTC.

Here the CDR3 DNA reads TGCGCCAGCAAGGGGGACGATAATTCACCCCTCCACTTT. It specifies CASKGDDNSPLHF. The chain recombines TRBV5-1 with TRBJ1-6; possible D gene TRBD1, 6 bases. The CDR3 sequence is 13 residues long. V was cut by 6 bases and J by 5 bases, with 9 bases left in between. In germline, CDR1 is SGHRS, CDR2 YFSETQ.

The chain employs TRBV7-9 and TRBJ1-1, with D possibly matching TRBD1 (5 bases). V lost 5 bases and J 5 bases, leaving 9 bases between the germline ends. Per the germline V gene, CDR1 is SEHNR and CDR2 is FQNEAQ (reference sequence). The CDR3 has 12 residues. The CDR3 sequence is CASSVDRTEAFF. DNA of the CDR3: TGTGCCAGCAGCGTAGACAGAACTGAAGCTTTCTTT.

The chain joins TRBV10-3 to TRBJ1-2; D gene ambiguous. This CDR3 is 13 amino acids long. Germline V gene lookup returns CDR1 ENHRY and CDR2 SYGVKD. With 2 bases removed from V and 2 bases from J, the gap between germline ends came to 6 bases. CDR3 protein: CAISEVANYGYTF. The CDR3 DNA reads as TGTGCCATCAGTGAGGTGGCAAACTATGGCTACACCTTC.

The J gene is TRBJ1-6, the V gene TRBV6-5; no definite D call. The CDR3 has 12 amino acids. Trimming removed 6 bases from V and 14 bases from J, with 14 bases in between. The V gene's germline CDR1 is MNHEY and CDR2 SVGAGI. In DNA form, the CDR3 reads TGTGCCAGCAGCCAAGGGCGAGGGACCCTCCACTTT. Its protein is CASSQGRGTLHF.

This chain connects TRBV18 to TRBJ1-2; 8 bases align to TRBD1. With 0 bases clipped from V and 1 base from J, the junction kept 7 bases outside the gene matches. The germline V gene has CDR1 KGHSH and CDR2 LQKENI. There are 17 residues in the CDR3. The CDR3 DNA follows: TGTGCCAGCTCACCACCCCCGGGACAGGACCTTAACTATGGCTACACCTTC. Translation: CASSPPPGQDLNYGYTF.

The chain recombines TRBV5-1 with TRBJ2-3, with 10 bases identical to TRBD2. The junction had 14 bases not matched to a gene; V was cut back by 4 bases and J by 6 bases. The germline CDR1 and CDR2 sequences are SGHRS and YFSETQ. The CDR3 spans 17 residues. The DNA of the CDR3 is TGCGCCAGCAGCCAGGGACTAGCGACTACCAGTAAGGATACGCAGTATTTT. The encoded protein is CASSQGLATTSKDTQYF. The full variable domain, with the rest looked up from reference TRBV5-1 and TRBJ2-3, is KAGVTQTPRYLIKTRGQQVTLSCSPISGHRSVSWYQQTPGQGLQFLFEYFSETQRNKGNFPGRFSGRQFSNSRSEMNVSTLELGDSALYLCASSQGLATTSKDTQYFGPGTRLTVL.

V gene TRBV19 combines with J gene TRBJ2-3; possible D gene TRBD1, 6 bases. Germline CDR1 LNHDA, CDR2 SQIVND (reference sequence). V lost 3 bases to trimming and J lost 0 bases, with 13 bases between them. This CDR3 contains 16 residues. This CDR3 reads CASSILDRQSTDTQYF. As DNA, the CDR3 is TGTGCCAGTAGTATTTTAGACAGGCAGAGCACAGATACGCAGTATTTT.

This rearrangement joins TRBV24-1 to TRBJ2-1; 10 bases agree with TRBD2. The V segment lost 5 bases and the J segment 8 bases; nucleotides outside the gene matches: 5. Germline CDR1 and CDR2: KGHDR and SFDVKD. This CDR3 is built from 14 residues. The CDR3 spells CATSVSGGVDEQFF. As DNA, the CDR3 is TGTGCCACCAGTGTAAGCGGGGGGGTGGATGAGCAGTTCTTC.

The chain uses TRBV7-9 and TRBJ2-5; the match to TRBD2 covers 8 bases. The length of the CDR3 is 16 residues. V trimming: 8 bases; J trimming: 1 base; junction bases outside the gene matches: 12. In germline, CDR1 is SEHNR, CDR2 FQNEAQ (reference sequence). For the CDR3, the DNA is TGTGCCAGCTCCTCGCGGGGGGACTACCTCCAAGAGACCCAGTACTTC. It specifies CASSSRGDYLQETQYF.

J is TRBJ1-3 and V is TRBV4-1, with 9 bases that match TRBD1. CDR1 and CDR2 from the germline V gene are MGHRA and YSYEKL. Germline trimming cut 4 bases from V and 0 bases from J; bases unmatched to any gene: 7. CDR3 length: 17 amino acids. CDR3 DNA sequence: TGCGCCAGCAGCCGAGCCGGGACAGGGAGCTCTGGAAACACCATATATTTT. Translated, it gives CASSRAGTGSSGNTIYF.

The J gene is TRBJ2-5, the V gene TRBV5-1, with 12 bases matching TRBD2. Germline values: CDR1 SGHRS, CDR2 YFSETQ. Trimming cost V 5 bases and J 4 bases; bases outside gene matches: 9. The CDR3 has 16 amino acids. The CDR3 loop reads CASREGLLAGGETQYF. The CDR3 coding sequence is TGCGCCAGCAGGGAGGGCCTACTAGCGGGGGGAGAGACCCAGTACTTC.

V usage is TRBV4-3 and J usage is TRBJ2-1; TRBD2 matches at 8 bases. Germline V gives CDR1 LGHNA, CDR2 YSLEER. There are 13 residues in the CDR3. After removal of 4 bases from V and 7 bases from J, the junction contained 3 bases not matched to a gene. The chain's CDR3 is CASSLTSGNEQFF. The DNA for the CDR3 is TGCGCCAGCAGCCTTACTAGCGGTAATGAGCAGTTCTTC.

The genes are TRBV10-3 and TRBJ1-6; 7 nucleotides line up with TRBD1. Germline CDR1 reads ENHRY; CDR2 reads SYGVKD. V trimming: 5 bases; J trimming: 9 bases; junction bases outside the gene matches: 7. The CDR3 covers 14 residues. CDR3 DNA: TGTGCCATCAGTTCAGGGGGTGAGGCTTCACCCCTCCACTTT. This gives the protein CAISSGGEASPLHF.

This chain joins TRBV7-9 and TRBJ1-4; D call uncertain. Trimming cost V 4 bases and J 3 bases, with 9 bases left between them. Germline V gene data show CDR1 as SEHNR and CDR2 as FQNEAQ (reference sequence). The CDR3 has 14 amino acids. Here the CDR3 DNA reads TGTGCCAGCAGCTCGGAGGTAGCTAATGAAAAACTGTTTTTT. Amino acid sequence: CASSSEVANEKLFF. The entire variable domain, with the rest obtained from reference TRBV7-9 and TRBJ1-4, is as follows: DTGVSQNPRHKITKRGQNVTFRCDPISEHNRLYWYRQTLGQGPEFLTYFQNEAQLEKSRLLSDRFSAERPKGSFSTLEIQRTEQGDSAMYLCASSSEVANEKLFFGSGTQLSVL.

The chain is built from TRBV18 and TRBJ2-7; 11 bases line up with TRBD1. J lost 4 bases, V lost 0 bases, and 5 bases had no gene match. Germline CDR1 KGHSH, CDR2 LQKENI. The CDR3 covers 16 residues. CDR3 coding DNA: TGTGCCAGCTCACCACCGTACGGGACAGGGGGATACGAGCAGTACTTC. Its translation: CASSPPYGTGGYEQYF.

CDR3 sequence (DNA): TGCGCCAGCAGCTTACTAGCGGGGGGAGGCCAAGAGACCCAGTACTTC. This gives the protein CASSLLAGGGQETQYF. This chain joins TRBV5-1 and TRBJ2-5, with TRBD2 identical over 12 bases. CDR1 and CDR2 from the germline V gene are SGHRS and YFSETQ. CDR3 length equals 16 residues. The trim removed 2 bases at V and 1 base at J, leaving 3 bases unmatched.

The chain has TRBV6-5 and TRBJ1-1; 7 bases fit TRBD1. The CDR3 contains 14 residues. Germline V gene lookup returns CDR1 MNHEY and CDR2 SVGAGI. The J segment lost 1 base and the V segment lost 6 bases, leaving 5 bases of the junction unmatched. CDR3 in DNA: TGTGCCAGCAGCCCACGGACAGGGAACACTGAAGCTTTCTTT. Translating it yields CASSPRTGNTEAFF.

This clone was seen once. The chain has TRBV4-3 and TRBJ2-2, with D unclear. V dropped 3 bases and J dropped 0 bases, with 11 bases sitting between them. Germline assignment: CDR1 LGHNA and CDR2 YSLEER. This CDR3 is built from 16 residues. CDR3 amino acids: CASSHRWASNTGELFF. In DNA, the CDR3 is TGCGCCAGCAGCCACCGGTGGGCTTCGAACACCGGGGAGCTGTTTTTT.

The chain uses TRBV2 and TRBJ2-2; D perhaps matches TRBD1 (6 bases). This CDR3 is built from 15 residues. V dropped 4 bases and J dropped 6 bases, with 15 bases sitting between them. Germline V lookup: CDR1 SNHLY, CDR2 FYNNEI. The CDR3 spells CASSVQGSTAGELFF. CDR3 bases: TGTGCCAGCAGTGTGCAGGGGAGCACGGCCGGGGAGCTGTTTTTT.

V and J are TRBV2 and TRBJ1-3, with D tentatively TRBD1 (5 bases). Germline-derived CDR1 and CDR2 are SNHLY and FYNNEI. CDR3 size: 15 residues. The ends were cut back, 8 bases at V and 2 bases at J, with 16 bases in the middle. This chain's CDR3 is CASGAIGLAGNTIYF. CDR3 coding DNA: TGTGCCAGCGGGGCGATAGGGCTTGCTGGAAACACCATATATTTT.